The 12 T cell receptor beta chains in this list originate from one sample, sequenced in a study of cytomegalovirus exposure and HLA in healthy donors. The PCR contained 60 Vbeta and 13 Jbeta primers. Clones were read by immunoSEQ multiplex PCR, and TCRdb kept only the in-frame ones, dropping some. The sample contains 90,000 or so clones, roughly four fifths of which appear only once. Sequencing used PBMCs. The receptors were sampled from a man aged 25 to 45 in good health and CMV-seropositive.

This chain uses TRBV28 with TRBJ2-7; D may be TRBD2 (7 bases). The CDR3 is 11 amino acids. Trimming cost V 8 bases and J 8 bases, with 13 bases left between them. Germline values: CDR1 MDHEN, CDR2 SYDVKM. The CDR3: CASSPGGQQYF. As DNA, the CDR3 is TGTGCCAGCTCCCCGGGGGGCCAGCAGTACTTC. The full variable domain, in which reference TRBV28 and TRBJ2-7 provide the parts outside the CDR3, is DVKVTQSSRYLVKRTGEKVFLECVQDMDHENMFWYRQDPGLGLRLIYFSYDVKMKEKGDIPEGYSVSREKKERFSLILESASTNQTSMYLCASSPGGQQYFGPGTRLTVT.

The chain recombines TRBV11-3 with TRBJ1-1; D call uncertain. CDR1 and CDR2 (germline): SGHNT, YENEEA. Trimming pared 0 bases from V and 0 bases from J, leaving 8 bases between. The CDR3 extends over 15 amino acids. The CDR3 bases are TGTGCCAGCAGCTTAGATCCAGGCCTGAACACTGAAGCTTTCTTT. Amino acids: CASSLDPGLNTEAFF.

The rearrangement uses TRBV4-3 and TRBJ2-6; D not resolved. Germline V gives CDR1 LGHNA, CDR2 YSLEER. The V end lost 5 bases, the J end lost 4 bases, and 6 bases lay between the germline ends. This CDR3 is 13 amino acids long. The CDR3 DNA reads TGCGCCAGCAGCAGGAGAGGGGCCAACGTCCTGACTTTC. It yields the protein CASSRRGANVLTF.

The V call is TRBV28, the J call TRBJ1-5; possible D gene TRBD1, 6 bases. The CDR3 is 15 residues long. Germline CDR1 and CDR2: MDHEN and SYDVKM. V was pared by 8 bases and J by 2 bases, with 16 bases between. The CDR3 sequence is CASRGGGAGNQPQHF. CDR3 coding DNA: TGTGCCAGCCGTGGGGGGGGCGCAGGCAATCAGCCCCAGCATTTT.

The chain couples TRBV2 to TRBJ2-5, with a weak D call TRBD1 (7 bases). Trimming removed 8 bases from V and 2 bases from J, with 15 bases in between. The CDR3 has 14 residues. Germline V lookup: CDR1 SNHLY, CDR2 FYNNEI. The CDR3 sequence: CASDGGQYQETQYF. For the CDR3, the DNA is TGTGCCAGCGACGGGGGACAGTATCAAGAGACCCAGTACTTC.

The V and J genes are TRBV5-4 and TRBJ1-1; D gene ambiguous. The CDR3 runs 14 residues. The ends were cut back, 0 bases at V and 1 base at J, with 7 bases in the middle. Per germline, CDR1 SGHNT and CDR2 YYREEE (reference sequence). For the CDR3, the DNA is TGTGCCAGCAGCTTGGCGTCACAGAACACTGAAGCTTTCTTT. Encoded protein: CASSLASQNTEAFF. Supplemented by reference TRBV5-4 and TRBJ1-1, the full variable domain reads ETGVTQSPTHLIKTRGQQVTLRCSSQSGHNTVSWYQQALGQGPQFIFQYYREEENGRGNFPPRFSGLQFPNYSSELNVNALELDDSALYLCASSLASQNTEAFFGQGTRLTVV.

This chain connects TRBV5-1 to TRBJ2-7; 7 nucleotides align to TRBD2. Trimming cost V 6 bases and J 6 bases; bases outside gene matches: 9. Looked up from germline, CDR1 is SGHRS and CDR2 is YFSETQ. This CDR3 is 13 amino acids long. CDR3 loop: CASTPGGGLEQYF. Here the CDR3 DNA reads TGCGCCAGCACCCCCGGCGGGGGACTCGAGCAGTACTTC.

The chain combines TRBV27 with TRBJ1-1; D unclear. The germline V gene has CDR1 MNHEY and CDR2 SMNVEV (reference sequence). V was clipped by 7 bases and J by 1 base, with 13 bases between them. The CDR3 has 14 residues. In DNA form, the CDR3 reads TGTGCCAGCACCTCAGGAGGATCGAACACTGAAGCTTTCTTT. Translation: CASTSGGSNTEAFF.

This clone was counted a single time. CDR3 residues: CASSQRSGSDEQFF. The CDR3 bases are TGTGCCAGCAGTCAGAGATCCGGGTCCGATGAGCAGTTCTTC. The gene calls are TRBV2 and TRBJ2-1; D remains unclear. The CDR3 totals 14 residues. V was clipped by 5 bases and J by 8 bases, with 16 bases between them. Germline values: CDR1 SNHLY, CDR2 FYNNEI.

The DNA for the CDR3 is TGTGCCAGCAGCTTGAGGGGGAGCAATCAGCCCCAGCATTTT. It encodes CASSLRGSNQPQHF. The chain joins TRBV7-2 to TRBJ1-5, with D perhaps TRBD1 (6 bases). CDR1 SGHTA and CDR2 FQGNSA come from the germline V gene. The V gene lost 3 bases and the J gene lost 1 base, with 7 bases spanning the gap. This CDR3 comprises 14 residues.

The V gene is TRBV9, the J gene TRBJ2-1; tentatively, D is TRBD2 (5 bases). This CDR3 contains 14 residues. The V and J ends lost 4 bases and 3 bases respectively, with 11 bases between them. CDR1 SGDLS and CDR2 YYNGEE come from the germline V gene. CDR3 protein: CASSFSGFYNEQFF. The CDR3 DNA follows: TGTGCCAGCAGCTTTTCGGGATTCTACAATGAGCAGTTCTTC.

The rearrangement joins TRBV6-1 to TRBJ2-5; 9 positions agree with TRBD1. The CDR3 length is 13 residues. CDR1 MNHNS and CDR2 SASEGT come from the germline V gene. J was trimmed by 4 bases and V by 6 bases; bases with no gene match: 3. The CDR3 bases are TGTGCCAGCAGAGGGACAGGGAGAGAGACCCAGTACTTC. Protein: CASRGTGRETQYF.